The clone carrying this T cell receptor beta chain was seen a handful of times. Germline V gives CDR1 WNHNN, CDR2 SYGVQD (reference sequence). Between the trimmed V and J ends, which lost 0 bases and 2 bases, there was a span of 11 bases. The CDR3 is 15 residues long. The sample originates from a study of blood T cell repertoires in COVID-19. Study background: The United States, Italy and Spain supplied acute and convalescent COVID-19 samples. Sources were T cells, B-cell-depleted T cells, or PBMCs; the material itself was cDNA or gDNA.

Source study methods: Nucleated cell number was recorded as an estimate derived from reference gene primer amplification. This table comes from immunoSEQ multiplex PCR, and its TCRdb copy is limited to in-frame clones, with some not included. The D gene and trimming were derived from the DNA, and the V and J assignments and clone size from that table. The sample lists more than 20,000 clones, about 85% occurring once. The material sequenced was peripheral blood. The chain recombines TRBV10-1 with TRBJ2-7, with D possibly being TRBD1 (6 bases). This TCR was recovered from a man aged 45 to 65 with active or convalescent COVID-19. CDR3 nucleotide sequence: TGCGCCAGCAGTGAGTCGTCACAGGGCCCCTACGAGCAGTACTTC. It translates to CASSESSQGPYEQYF.